This paragraph covers one T cell receptor (beta chain) sequence. Its antigen is not identified. The sample originates from a study of cytomegalovirus exposure and HLA in healthy donors. As for the study in general: The approximately 110 validation repertoires, a later analysis reported, used the same platform as the roughly 700 repertoires from the first cohort. Overall study findings and caveats: The listing of 150 or so TCR beta chains classed them as cytomegalovirus-associated. Diagnosis of cytomegalovirus status made by the classifier reportedly showed high specificity and sensitivity.

Libraries were prepared by immunoSEQ multiplex PCR; TCRdb keeps only in-frame clonotypes and omits some of them. Of fewer than 200,000 clones listed, roughly nine tenths are singletons. The CDR3 loop spans 16 amino acids. V was clipped by 0 bases and J by 1 base, with 10 bases between them. The germline V gene encodes CDR1 MNHNS and CDR2 SASEGT. Material: PBMCs. This TCR came from a woman younger than 35 in good health and CMV-seropositive. V usage is TRBV6-1 and J usage is TRBJ1-5; possible D gene TRBD1, 5 bases. Written as DNA, the CDR3 is TGTGCCAGCAGTGAAGCGGGGGGAGCCAGCAATCAGCCCCAGCATTTT. It yields the protein CASSEAGGASNQPQHF.